This is a list of T cell receptor beta chains from one sample in a study of CD8 T cells in cerebrospinal fluid in Alzheimer's disease. TCRdb derives one entry per CDR3 protein from the 10x single-cell sequencing reads, leaving out DNA. This sample's table has 700 to 900 distinct CDR3 sequences. The sample was cerebrospinal fluid. Receptors were obtained from a human donor with Parkinson's disease. CDR3s include the opening cysteine and the closing phenylalanine or tryptophan. Size values are once, few and many counts, or a class for expanded clones, and some rows have none.

j_gene: TRBJ1-1; abundance: large; v_gene: TRBV7-2; CDR3aa: CASSLEWQNTEAFF
j_gene: TRBJ2-1; abundance: large; v_gene: TRBV11-3; CDR3aa: CASSLQRDPNNEQFF
j_gene: TRBJ1-2; abundance: large; v_gene: TRBV2; CDR3aa: CASSERGEGGYTF
j_gene: TRBJ2-7; abundance: medium-sized; v_gene: TRBV19; CDR3aa: CASRSDSGVYEQYF
j_gene: TRBJ2-3; abundance: medium-sized; v_gene: TRBV13; CDR3aa: CASSLSAAGTDTQYF
j_gene: TRBJ2-1; abundance: medium-sized; v_gene: TRBV11-1; CDR3aa: CASSLRGLRGGSYNEQFF
j_gene: TRBJ1-5; abundance: medium-sized; v_gene: TRBV19; CDR3aa: CASSIEEDQPQHF
j_gene: TRBJ1-6; abundance: medium-sized; v_gene: TRBV10-3; CDR3aa: CAISESFEGGTLHF
j_gene: TRBJ1-6; abundance: medium-sized; v_gene: TRBV11-2; CDR3aa: CASSLEVGRSPLHF
j_gene: TRBJ2-7; abundance: hyperexpanded; v_gene: TRBV28; CDR3aa: CASSLEVEYEQYF
j_gene: TRBJ2-1; abundance: large; v_gene: TRBV2; CDR3aa: CASSSRIPYNEQFF
j_gene: TRBJ2-2; abundance: medium-sized; v_gene: TRBV6-4; CDR3aa: CASSEQWGITGELFF
j_gene: TRBJ1-6; abundance: large; v_gene: TRBV20-1; CDR3aa: CSAGGTATNSPLHF
j_gene: TRBJ1-1; abundance: large; v_gene: TRBV19; CDR3aa: CASSMAGGRTEAFF
j_gene: TRBJ1-1; abundance: medium-sized; v_gene: TRBV25-1; CDR3aa: CASSELRVNTEAFF
j_gene: TRBJ2-2; abundance: large; v_gene: TRBV5-1; CDR3aa: CASREAGRDTGELFF
j_gene: TRBJ2-3; abundance: medium-sized; v_gene: TRBV6-1; CDR3aa: CASWGLAGGRTQYF
j_gene: TRBJ1-2; abundance: -; v_gene: TRBV6-2/TRBV6-3; CDR3aa: CASSFLATGVNGYTF
j_gene: TRBJ1-5; abundance: -; v_gene: TRBV27; CDR3aa: CASSLSWTNPQHF
j_gene: TRBJ1-2; abundance: medium-sized; v_gene: TRBV28; CDR3aa: CASERTGIGYTF
j_gene: TRBJ1-1; abundance: medium-sized; v_gene: TRBV20-1; CDR3aa: CSARPRGSPEAFF
j_gene: TRBJ2-1; abundance: medium-sized; v_gene: TRBV5-1; CDR3aa: CASSSAGAPTDKQFF
j_gene: TRBJ2-5; abundance: -; v_gene: TRBV5-4; CDR3aa: CASRTQIQETQYF
j_gene: TRBJ1-2; abundance: medium-sized; v_gene: TRBV6-1; CDR3aa: CASSERDNRYGYTF
j_gene: TRBJ1-1; abundance: large; v_gene: TRBV11-2; CDR3aa: CASSLQGAQTTEAFF
j_gene: TRBJ2-7; abundance: large; v_gene: TRBV12-3/TRBV12-4; CDR3aa: CASRLGGSAYEQYF
j_gene: TRBJ1-2; abundance: large; v_gene: TRBV28; CDR3aa: CASSQTGAWSYGYTF
j_gene: TRBJ2-5; abundance: medium-sized; v_gene: TRBV5-6; CDR3aa: CASSLPLQETQYF
j_gene: TRBJ1-1; abundance: medium-sized; v_gene: TRBV2; CDR3aa: CASSDPGVNTEAFF
j_gene: TRBJ2-1; abundance: medium-sized; v_gene: TRBV6-1; CDR3aa: CASSDTGGAYNEQFF
j_gene: TRBJ2-1; abundance: medium-sized; v_gene: TRBV4-1; CDR3aa: CASSQDRGGGAYNEQFF
j_gene: TRBJ2-2; abundance: medium-sized; v_gene: TRBV19; CDR3aa: CASSIRAAGLSNTGELFF
j_gene: TRBJ1-5; abundance: medium-sized; v_gene: TRBV11-2; CDR3aa: CASSLDYTGTPQHF
j_gene: TRBJ1-5; abundance: medium-sized; v_gene: TRBV6-1; CDR3aa: CASSENQPQHF
j_gene: TRBJ2-7; abundance: large; v_gene: TRBV28; CDR3aa: CASSSREREGRKQYF
j_gene: TRBJ1-5; abundance: medium-sized; v_gene: TRBV12-3/TRBV12-4; CDR3aa: CASSLWGGQPQHF
j_gene: TRBJ2-1; abundance: large; v_gene: TRBV5-1; CDR3aa: CASSLGAATLNEQFF
j_gene: TRBJ2-1; abundance: large; v_gene: TRBV6-5; CDR3aa: CASRGTGLEFNEQFF
j_gene: TRBJ1-2; abundance: -; v_gene: TRBV6-5; CDR3aa: CASSRQGLGGYTF
j_gene: TRBJ1-1; abundance: large; v_gene: TRBV7-2; CDR3aa: CASSLAGIGAFF
j_gene: TRBJ2-3; abundance: large; v_gene: TRBV20-1; CDR3aa: CSASWGADTQYF
j_gene: TRBJ2-3; abundance: medium-sized; v_gene: TRBV24-1; CDR3aa: CATSDSGFTDTQYF
j_gene: TRBJ2-7; abundance: medium-sized; v_gene: TRBV6-1; CDR3aa: CASNPGGITAYEQYF
j_gene: TRBJ1-2; abundance: large; v_gene: TRBV27; CDR3aa: CASSLGMFEPYGYTF
j_gene: TRBJ1-3; abundance: large; v_gene: TRBV29-1; CDR3aa: CSVAGSGNTIYF
j_gene: TRBJ1-3; abundance: large; v_gene: TRBV7-8; CDR3aa: CASSWRTGSGNTIYF
j_gene: TRBJ1-6; abundance: medium-sized; v_gene: TRBV5-4; CDR3aa: CASSLEVWNSPLHF
j_gene: TRBJ2-4; abundance: medium-sized; v_gene: TRBV2; CDR3aa: CASRGAKNIQYF
j_gene: TRBJ2-4; abundance: medium-sized; v_gene: TRBV5-4; CDR3aa: CASKTETGSDIQYF
j_gene: TRBJ1-2; abundance: medium-sized; v_gene: TRBV6-1; CDR3aa: CASTERRNYGYTF
j_gene: TRBJ1-6; abundance: medium-sized; v_gene: TRBV7-2; CDR3aa: CASSPRDRGSPLHF
j_gene: TRBJ1-5; abundance: medium-sized; v_gene: TRBV10-2; CDR3aa: CASSGAGGQPQHF